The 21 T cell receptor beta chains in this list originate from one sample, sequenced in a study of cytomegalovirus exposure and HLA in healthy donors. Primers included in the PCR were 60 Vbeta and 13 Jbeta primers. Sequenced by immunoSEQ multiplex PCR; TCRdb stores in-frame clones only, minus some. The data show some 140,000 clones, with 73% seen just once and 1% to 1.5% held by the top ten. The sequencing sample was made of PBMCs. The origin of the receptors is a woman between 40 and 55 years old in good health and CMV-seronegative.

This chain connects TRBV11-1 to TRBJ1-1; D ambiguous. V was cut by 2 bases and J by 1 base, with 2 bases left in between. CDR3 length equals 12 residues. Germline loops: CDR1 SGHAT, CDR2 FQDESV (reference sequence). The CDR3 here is CASSLQNTEAFF. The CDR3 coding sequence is TGTGCCAGCAGCTTACAGAACACTGAAGCTTTCTTT.

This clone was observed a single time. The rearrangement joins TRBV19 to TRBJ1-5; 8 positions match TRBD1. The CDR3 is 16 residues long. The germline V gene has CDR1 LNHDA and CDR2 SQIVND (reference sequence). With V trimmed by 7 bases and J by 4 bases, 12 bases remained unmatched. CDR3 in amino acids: CASTPFGQGGNQPQHF. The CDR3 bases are TGTGCCAGTACCCCCTTTGGACAGGGAGGGAATCAGCCCCAGCATTTT. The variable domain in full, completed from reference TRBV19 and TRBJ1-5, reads DGGITQSPKYLFRKEGQNVTLSCEQNLNHDAMYWYRQDPGQGLRLIYYSQIVNDFQKGDIAEGYSVSREKKESFPLTVTSAQKNPTAFYLCASTPFGQGGNQPQHFGDGTRLSIL.

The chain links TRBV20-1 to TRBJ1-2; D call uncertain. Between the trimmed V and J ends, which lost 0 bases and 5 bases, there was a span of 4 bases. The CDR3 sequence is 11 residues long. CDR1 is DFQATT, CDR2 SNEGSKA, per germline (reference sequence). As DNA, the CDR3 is TGCAGTGCTAGAGATGTATATGGCTACACCTTC. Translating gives CSARDVYGYTF.

CDR3 coding DNA: TGTGCCAGCAGCCCCAGACTAGCGGGGGGGCGCATCCAAGAGACCCAGTACTTC. Translated: CASSPRLAGGRIQETQYF. This chain links TRBV7-8 with TRBJ2-5; 14 bases fit TRBD2. The length of the CDR3 is 18 residues. Per germline, CDR1 SGHVS and CDR2 FQNEAQ. Trimming cost V 5 bases and J 1 base; bases outside gene matches: 9.

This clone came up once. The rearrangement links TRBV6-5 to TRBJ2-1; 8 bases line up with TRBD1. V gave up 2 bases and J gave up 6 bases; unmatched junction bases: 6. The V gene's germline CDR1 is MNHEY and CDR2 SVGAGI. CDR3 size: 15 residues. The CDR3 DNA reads TGTGCCAGCAGTTACCGCAGGGGGCTGCGCAATGAGCAGTTCTTC. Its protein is CASSYRRGLRNEQFF.

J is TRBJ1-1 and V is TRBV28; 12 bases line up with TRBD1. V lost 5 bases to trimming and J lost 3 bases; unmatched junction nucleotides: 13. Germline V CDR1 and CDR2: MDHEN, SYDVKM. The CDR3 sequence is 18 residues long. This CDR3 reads CASSLPGQGAQADTEAFF. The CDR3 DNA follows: TGTGCCAGCAGTCTCCCGGGACAGGGGGCTCAGGCCGACACTGAAGCTTTCTTT.

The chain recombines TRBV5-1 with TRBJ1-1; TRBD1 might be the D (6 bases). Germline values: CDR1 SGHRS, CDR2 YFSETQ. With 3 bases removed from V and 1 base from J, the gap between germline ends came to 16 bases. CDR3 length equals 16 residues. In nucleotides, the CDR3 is TGCGCCAGCAGCTCCCCGGCGTCAGGGGCGAACACTGAAGCTTTCTTT. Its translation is CASSSPASGANTEAFF.

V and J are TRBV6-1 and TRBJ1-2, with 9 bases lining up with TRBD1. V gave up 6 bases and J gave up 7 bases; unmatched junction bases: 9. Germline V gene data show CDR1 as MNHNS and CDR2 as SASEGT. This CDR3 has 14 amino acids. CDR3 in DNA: TGTGCCAGCAGGGGGGGACAGGGTTTCTCTGGCTACACCTTC. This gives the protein CASRGGQGFSGYTF.

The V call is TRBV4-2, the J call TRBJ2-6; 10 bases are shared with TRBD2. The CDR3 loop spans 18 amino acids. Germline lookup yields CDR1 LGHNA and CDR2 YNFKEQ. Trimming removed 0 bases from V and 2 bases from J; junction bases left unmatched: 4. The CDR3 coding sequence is TGTGCCAGCAGCCAAGATCAGCGGGGGGGCACTGGGGCCAACGTCCTGACTTTC. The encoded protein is CASSQDQRGGTGANVLTF.

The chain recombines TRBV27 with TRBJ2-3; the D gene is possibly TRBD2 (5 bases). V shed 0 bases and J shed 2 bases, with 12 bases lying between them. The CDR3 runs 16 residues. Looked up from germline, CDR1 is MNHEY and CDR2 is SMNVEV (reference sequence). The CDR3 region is CASSLSMRVNTDTQYF. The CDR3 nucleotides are TGTGCCAGCAGTTTATCTATGCGGGTCAACACAGATACGCAGTATTTT.

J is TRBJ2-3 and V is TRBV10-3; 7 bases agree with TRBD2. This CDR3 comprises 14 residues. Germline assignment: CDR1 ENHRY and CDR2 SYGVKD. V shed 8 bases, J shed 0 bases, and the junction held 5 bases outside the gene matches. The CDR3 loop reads CAICAGESTDTQYF. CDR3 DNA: TGTGCCATCTGTGCGGGGGAGAGCACAGATACGCAGTATTTT.

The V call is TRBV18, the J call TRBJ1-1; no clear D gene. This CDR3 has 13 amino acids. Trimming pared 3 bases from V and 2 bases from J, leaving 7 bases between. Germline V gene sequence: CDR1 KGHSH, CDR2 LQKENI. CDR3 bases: TGTGCCAGCTCACCTGCAGGAAACACTGAAGCTTTCTTT. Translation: CASSPAGNTEAFF.

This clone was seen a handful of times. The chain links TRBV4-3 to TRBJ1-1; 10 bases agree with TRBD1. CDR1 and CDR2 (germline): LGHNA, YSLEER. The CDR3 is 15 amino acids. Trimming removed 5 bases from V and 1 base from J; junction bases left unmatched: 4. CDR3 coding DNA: TGCGCCAGCAGCTACTGGGACAGGGGGAACACTGAAGCTTTCTTT. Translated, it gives CASSYWDRGNTEAFF.

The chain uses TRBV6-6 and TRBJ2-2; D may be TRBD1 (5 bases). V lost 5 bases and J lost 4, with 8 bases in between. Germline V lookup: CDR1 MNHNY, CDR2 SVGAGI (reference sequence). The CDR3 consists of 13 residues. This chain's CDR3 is CASSLDSTGELFF. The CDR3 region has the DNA TGTGCCAGCAGTCTCGACAGCACCGGGGAGCTGTTTTTT.

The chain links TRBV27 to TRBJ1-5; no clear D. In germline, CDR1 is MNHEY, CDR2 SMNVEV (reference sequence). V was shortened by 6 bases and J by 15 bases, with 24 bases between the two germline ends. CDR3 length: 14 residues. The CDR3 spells CASSSPGSESARHF. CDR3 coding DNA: TGTGCCAGCAGCTCTCCGGGGTCCGAATCAGCCCGGCATTTT.

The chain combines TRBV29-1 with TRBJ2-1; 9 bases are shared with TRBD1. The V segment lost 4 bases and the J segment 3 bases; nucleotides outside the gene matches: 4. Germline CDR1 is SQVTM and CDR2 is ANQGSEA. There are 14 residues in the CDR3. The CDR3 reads CSVGTGQGYNEQFF. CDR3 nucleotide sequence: TGCAGCGTTGGGACGGGACAGGGCTACAATGAGCAGTTCTTC.

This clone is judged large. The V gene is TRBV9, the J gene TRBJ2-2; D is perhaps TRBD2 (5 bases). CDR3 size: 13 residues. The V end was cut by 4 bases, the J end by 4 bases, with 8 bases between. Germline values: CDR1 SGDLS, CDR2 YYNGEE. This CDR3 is CASSRGVTGELFF. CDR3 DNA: TGTGCCAGCAGCCGGGGTGTCACCGGGGAGCTGTTTTTT.

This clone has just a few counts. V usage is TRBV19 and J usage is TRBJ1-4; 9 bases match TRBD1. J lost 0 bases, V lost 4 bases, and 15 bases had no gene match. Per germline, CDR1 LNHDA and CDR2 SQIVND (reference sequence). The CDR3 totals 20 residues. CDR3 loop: CASSSRPGQGLSSTNEKLFF. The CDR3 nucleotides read TGTGCCAGTAGTAGCAGGCCGGGACAGGGTTTGAGCTCAACTAATGAAAAACTGTTTTTT.

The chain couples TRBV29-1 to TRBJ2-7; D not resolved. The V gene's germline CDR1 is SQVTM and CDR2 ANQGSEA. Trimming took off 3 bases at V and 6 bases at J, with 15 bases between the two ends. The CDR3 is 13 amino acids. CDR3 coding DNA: TGCAGCGTTGAGGTCAGGTCCCCGTGCGAGCAGTACTTC. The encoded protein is CSVEVRSPCEQYF.

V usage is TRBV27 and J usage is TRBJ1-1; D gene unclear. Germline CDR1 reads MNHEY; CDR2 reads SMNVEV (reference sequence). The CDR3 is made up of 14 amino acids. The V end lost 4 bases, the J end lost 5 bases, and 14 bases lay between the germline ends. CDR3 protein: CASSSNSLGTEAFF. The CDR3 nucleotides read TGTGCCAGCAGTTCCAATAGTCTCGGGACTGAAGCTTTCTTT.

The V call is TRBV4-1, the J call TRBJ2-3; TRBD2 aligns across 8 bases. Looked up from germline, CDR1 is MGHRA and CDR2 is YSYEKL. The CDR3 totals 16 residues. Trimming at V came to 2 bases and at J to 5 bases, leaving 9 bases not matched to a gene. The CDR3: CASSQSPGTSKDTQYF. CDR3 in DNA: TGCGCCAGCAGCCAAAGCCCCGGGACTAGTAAAGATACGCAGTATTTT.